These 10 T cell receptor beta chains originate from one sample sequenced in a study of Ad26.COV2.S vaccination and SARS-CoV-2 variants. Using immunoSEQ multiplex PCR, the repertoire was profiled, and TCRdb retains in-frame clones only, with some absent. The sample has a few hundred thousand clones; roughly 88% are singletons. Treatment in this sample: roughly 20 received Ad26.COV2.S at low or high dose, single or two shots; 5 received placebo; per-sample allocation not given. Following the first vaccine or placebo injection, samples were taken on day 63. Sequences were derived from peripheral blood, sampled in a trial of Ad26.COV2.S vaccine versus placebo. These receptors came from a person aged 18-60 years who received the Ad26.COV2.S COVID-19 vaccine or a placebo.

The J gene is TRBJ2-1, the V gene TRBV20-1; possibly TRBD2 for D (6 bases). The CDR3 runs to 16 residues. Germline V lookup: CDR1 DFQATT, CDR2 SNEGSKA (reference sequence). V was pared by 3 bases and J by 5 bases, with 20 bases between. CDR3 amino acids: CSASIFGSGLNNEQFF. CDR3 in DNA: TGCAGTGCTAGTATCTTTGGATCGGGACTCAACAATGAGCAGTTCTTC.

The genes are TRBV5-4 and TRBJ1-5, with D unclear. V lost 0 bases, J lost 8 bases, and 21 bases lay in between. The CDR3 extends over 17 amino acids. Germline CDR1 reads SGHNT; CDR2 reads YYREEE (reference sequence). DNA for the CDR3: TGTGCCAGCAGCTTGGGCGGACGAGGCCTCCAAGGAGAGCCCCAGCATTTT. Protein product: CASSLGGRGLQGEPQHF.

J is TRBJ2-1 and V is TRBV7-9, with 11 bases aligning to TRBD2. CDR1 and CDR2 (germline): SEHNR, FQNEAQ (reference sequence). V was pared by 4 bases and J by 5 bases, with 7 bases of the junction left unmatched. The CDR3 consists of 16 residues. For the CDR3, the DNA is TGTGCCAGCAGCTCGAGACTAGCGGGGCGCAACAATGAGCAGTTCTTC. It is translated as CASSSRLAGRNNEQFF.

The V call is TRBV19, the J call TRBJ2-2, with D possibly matching TRBD2 (5 bases). This CDR3 contains 18 residues. Trimming left V 5 bases short and J 5 bases short, with 24 bases between. The germline gives CDR1 LNHDA, CDR2 SQIVND (reference sequence). The CDR3 sequence is CASSPADRVSGRTGELFF. The CDR3 DNA sequence: TGTGCCAGTAGTCCAGCGGACCGTGTGAGTGGAAGAACCGGGGAGCTGTTTTTT.

The J gene is TRBJ1-1, the V gene TRBV30; 9 bases are a match to TRBD1. The germline V gene encodes CDR1 GTSNPN and CDR2 SVGIG (reference sequence). Trimming cost V 5 bases and J 10 bases; bases outside gene matches: 11. The CDR3 totals 13 residues. The CDR3 is CAWVAGTGPRAFF. Here the CDR3 DNA reads TGTGCCTGGGTTGCCGGGACAGGGCCGAGAGCTTTCTTT.

This chain joins TRBV3-1 (or the pseudogene TRBV3-2) and TRBJ1-1, with D possibly matching TRBD1 (5 bases). CDR3 length: 13 residues. Trimming pared 1 base from V and 6 bases from J, leaving 9 bases between. From germline, CDR1 is LGHDT and CDR2 YNNKEL (reference sequence). CDR3: CASSQAQGAEAFF. The CDR3 nucleotides are TGTGCCAGCAGCCAAGCCCAGGGCGCTGAAGCTTTCTTT.

This sequence joins TRBV5-1 and TRBJ2-2; 8 positions agree with TRBD2. V lost 0 bases to trimming and J lost 7 bases; unmatched junction nucleotides: 8. The length of the CDR3 is 16 residues. CDR1 and CDR2 from the germline V gene are SGHRS and YFSETQ. The DNA of the CDR3 is TGCGCCAGCAGCTTGGTCGCGGGGGGTATGAACGGGGAGCTGTTTTTT. Protein: CASSLVAGGMNGELFF.

In nucleotides, the CDR3 is TGCGCCAGCAGCTTTGAGCTGCCCGGGACCATGAATTTCTCCTACGAGCAGTACTTC. It codes for CASSFELPGTMNFSYEQYF. The chain recombines TRBV5-1 with TRBJ2-7; either TRBD1 or TRBD2 may fit D (5 bases each). The germline CDR1 and CDR2 sequences are SGHRS and YFSETQ. V lost 2 bases and J 0 bases, leaving 24 bases between the germline ends. The CDR3 sequence is 19 residues long.

This chain joins TRBV6-5 and TRBJ1-5; 9 nucleotides match TRBD1. Trimming cost V 5 bases and J 7 bases; bases outside gene matches: 9. This CDR3 has 15 residues. Germline CDR1 is MNHEY and CDR2 is SVGAGI. The DNA for the CDR3 is TGTGCCAGCAGTACAGGGGGACAGGGTTACCAGCCCCAGCATTTT. Amino acids: CASSTGGQGYQPQHF.

For the CDR3, the DNA is TGCAGCGTTGTCGGGAGAAGCACAGATACGCAGTATTTT. It is translated as CSVVGRSTDTQYF. The chain uses TRBV29-1 and TRBJ2-3, with D possibly matching TRBD2 (6 bases). This CDR3 spans 13 amino acids. V lost 4 bases and J 0 bases, leaving 8 bases between the germline ends. The germline V gene has CDR1 SQVTM and CDR2 ANQGSEA.